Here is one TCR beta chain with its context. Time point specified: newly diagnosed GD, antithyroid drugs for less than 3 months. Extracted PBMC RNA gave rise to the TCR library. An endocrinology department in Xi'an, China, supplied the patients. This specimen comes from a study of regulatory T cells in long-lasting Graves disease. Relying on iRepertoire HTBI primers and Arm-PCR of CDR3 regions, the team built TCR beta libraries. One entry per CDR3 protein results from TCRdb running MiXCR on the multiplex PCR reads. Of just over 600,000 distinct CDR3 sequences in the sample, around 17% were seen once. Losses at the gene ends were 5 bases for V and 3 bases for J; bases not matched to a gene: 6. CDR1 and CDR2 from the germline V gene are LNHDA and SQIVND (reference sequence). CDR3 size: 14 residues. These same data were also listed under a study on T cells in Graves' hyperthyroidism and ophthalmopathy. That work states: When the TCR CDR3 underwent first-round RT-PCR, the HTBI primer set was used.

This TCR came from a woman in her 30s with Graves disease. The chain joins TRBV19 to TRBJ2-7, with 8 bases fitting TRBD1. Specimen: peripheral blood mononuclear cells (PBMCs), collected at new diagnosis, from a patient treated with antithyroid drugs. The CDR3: CASSFTGGIYEQYF. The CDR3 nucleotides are TGTGCCAGTAGTTTCACAGGGGGGATCTACGAGCAGTACTTC.